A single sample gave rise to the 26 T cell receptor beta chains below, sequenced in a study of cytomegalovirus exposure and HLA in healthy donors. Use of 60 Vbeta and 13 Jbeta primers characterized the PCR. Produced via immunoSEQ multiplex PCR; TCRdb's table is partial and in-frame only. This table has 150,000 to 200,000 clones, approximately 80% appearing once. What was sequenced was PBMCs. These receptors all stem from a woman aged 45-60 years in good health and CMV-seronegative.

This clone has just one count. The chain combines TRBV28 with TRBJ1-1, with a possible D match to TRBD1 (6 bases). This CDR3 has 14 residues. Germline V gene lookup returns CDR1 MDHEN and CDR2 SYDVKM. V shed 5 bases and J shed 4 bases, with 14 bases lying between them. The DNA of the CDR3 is TGTGCCAGCAGTGGGTGGCGGGGGCTCACTGAAGCTTTCTTT. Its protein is CASSGWRGLTEAFF. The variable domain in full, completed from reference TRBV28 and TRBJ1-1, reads DVKVTQSSRYLVKRTGEKVFLECVQDMDHENMFWYRQDPGLGLRLIYFSYDVKMKEKGDIPEGYSVSREKKERFSLILESASTNQTSMYLCASSGWRGLTEAFFGQGTRLTVV.

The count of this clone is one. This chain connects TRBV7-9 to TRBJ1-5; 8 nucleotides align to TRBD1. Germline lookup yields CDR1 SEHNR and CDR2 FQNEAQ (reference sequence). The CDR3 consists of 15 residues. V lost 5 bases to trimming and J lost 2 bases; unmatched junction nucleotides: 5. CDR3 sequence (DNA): TGTGCCAGCAGCCCGGACAGGGTAGGCAATCAGCCCCAGCATTTT. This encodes CASSPDRVGNQPQHF. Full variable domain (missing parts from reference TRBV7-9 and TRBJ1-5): DTGVSQNPRHKITKRGQNVTFRCDPISEHNRLYWYRQTLGQGPEFLTYFQNEAQLEKSRLLSDRFSAERPKGSFSTLEIQRTEQGDSAMYLCASSPDRVGNQPQHFGDGTRLSIL.

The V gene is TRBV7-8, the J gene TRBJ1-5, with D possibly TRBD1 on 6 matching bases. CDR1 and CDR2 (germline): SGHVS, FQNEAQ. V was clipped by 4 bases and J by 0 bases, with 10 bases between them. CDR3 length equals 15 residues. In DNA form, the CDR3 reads TGTGCCAGCAGCTCTCGACAGGTTAGCAATCAGCCCCAGCATTTT. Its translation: CASSSRQVSNQPQHF.

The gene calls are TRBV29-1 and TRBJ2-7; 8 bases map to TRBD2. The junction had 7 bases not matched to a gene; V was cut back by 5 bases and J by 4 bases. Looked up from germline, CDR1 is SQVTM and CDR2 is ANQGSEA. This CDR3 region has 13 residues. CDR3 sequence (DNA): TGCAGCGTTTGTCTAGCGGGCTTTTACGAGCAGTACTTC. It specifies CSVCLAGFYEQYF.

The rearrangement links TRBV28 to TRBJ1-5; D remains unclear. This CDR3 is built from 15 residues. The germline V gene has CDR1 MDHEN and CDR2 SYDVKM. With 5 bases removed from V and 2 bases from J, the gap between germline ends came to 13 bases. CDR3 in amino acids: CASSPGSSGNQPQHF. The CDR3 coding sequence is TGTGCCAGCAGTCCGGGAAGTAGCGGCAATCAGCCCCAGCATTTT.

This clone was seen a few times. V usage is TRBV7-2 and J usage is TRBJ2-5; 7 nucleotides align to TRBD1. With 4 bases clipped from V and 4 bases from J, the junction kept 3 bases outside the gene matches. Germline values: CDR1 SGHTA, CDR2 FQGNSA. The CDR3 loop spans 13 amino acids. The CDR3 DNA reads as TGTGCCAGCAGCTCGGACAGGCGAGAGACCCAGTACTTC. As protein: CASSSDRRETQYF.

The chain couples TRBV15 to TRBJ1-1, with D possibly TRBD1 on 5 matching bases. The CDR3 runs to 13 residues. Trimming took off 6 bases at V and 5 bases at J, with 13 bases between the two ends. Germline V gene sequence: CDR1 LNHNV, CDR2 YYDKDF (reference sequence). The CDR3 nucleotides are TGTGCCACCAGTACAGGTATTTGGACTGAAGCTTTCTTT. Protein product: CATSTGIWTEAFF.

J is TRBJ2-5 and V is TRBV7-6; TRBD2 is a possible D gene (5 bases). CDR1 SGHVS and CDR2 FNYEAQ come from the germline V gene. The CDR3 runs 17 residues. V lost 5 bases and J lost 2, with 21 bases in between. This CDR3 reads CASSRGPAGTGQETQYF. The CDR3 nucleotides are TGTGCCAGCAGCCGAGGGCCGGCCGGAACGGGTCAAGAGACCCAGTACTTC.

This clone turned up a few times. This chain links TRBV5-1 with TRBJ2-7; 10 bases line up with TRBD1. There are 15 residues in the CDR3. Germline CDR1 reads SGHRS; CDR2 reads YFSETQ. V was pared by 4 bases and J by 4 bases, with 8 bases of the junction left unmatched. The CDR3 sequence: CASSRRRDRGYEQYF. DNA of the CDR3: TGCGCCAGCAGCCGGCGCCGGGACAGGGGTTACGAGCAGTACTTC. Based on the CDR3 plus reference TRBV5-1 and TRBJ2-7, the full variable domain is KAGVTQTPRYLIKTRGQQVTLSCSPISGHRSVSWYQQTPGQGLQFLFEYFSETQRNKGNFPGRFSGRQFSNSRSEMNVSTLELGDSALYLCASSRRRDRGYEQYFGPGTRLTVT.

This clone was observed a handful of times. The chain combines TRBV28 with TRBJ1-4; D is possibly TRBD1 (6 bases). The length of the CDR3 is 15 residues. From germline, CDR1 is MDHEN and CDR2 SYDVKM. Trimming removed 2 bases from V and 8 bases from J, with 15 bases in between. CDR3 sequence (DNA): TGTGCCAGCAGTTTACGGGGGGCTGGTACGGAAAAACTGTTTTTT. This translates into CASSLRGAGTEKLFF.

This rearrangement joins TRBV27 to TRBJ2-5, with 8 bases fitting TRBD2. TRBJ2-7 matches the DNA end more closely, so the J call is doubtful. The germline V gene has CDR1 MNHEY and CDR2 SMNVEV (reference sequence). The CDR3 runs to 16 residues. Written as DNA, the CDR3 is TGTGCCAGCAGTCGACCGACCGGGACTAGTCTCTACGAGCAGTACTTC. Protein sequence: CASSRPTGTSLYEQYF.

CDR3 sequence: CASTRDRGTDTQYF. CDR3 DNA: TGTGCCAGCACCAGGGACAGGGGCACAGATACGCAGTATTTT. V is TRBV5-6 and J is TRBJ2-3, with TRBD1 identical over 9 bases. CDR1 is SGHDT and CDR2 is YYEEEE in the germline V gene. The ends lost 6 bases at V and 1 base at J; junction bases unmatched: 3. This CDR3 has 14 amino acids.

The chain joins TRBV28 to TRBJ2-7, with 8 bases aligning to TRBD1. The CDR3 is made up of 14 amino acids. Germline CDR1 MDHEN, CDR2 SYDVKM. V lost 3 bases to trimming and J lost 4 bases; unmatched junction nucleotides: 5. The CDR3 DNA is TGTGCCAGCAGTTTCCAGGGGGCCGAGTACGAGCAGTACTTC. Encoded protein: CASSFQGAEYEQYF.

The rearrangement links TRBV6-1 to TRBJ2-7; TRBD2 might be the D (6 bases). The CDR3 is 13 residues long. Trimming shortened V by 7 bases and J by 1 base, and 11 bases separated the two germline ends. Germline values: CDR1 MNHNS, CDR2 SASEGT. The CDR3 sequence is CASKGGSSYEQYF. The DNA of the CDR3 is TGTGCCAGCAAAGGAGGGAGTTCCTACGAGCAGTACTTC.

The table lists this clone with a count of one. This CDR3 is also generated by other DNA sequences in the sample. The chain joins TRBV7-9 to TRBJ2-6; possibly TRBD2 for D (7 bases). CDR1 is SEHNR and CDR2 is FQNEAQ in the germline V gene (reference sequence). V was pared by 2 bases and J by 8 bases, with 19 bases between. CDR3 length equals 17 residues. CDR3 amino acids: CASSLLIHREGTNVLTF. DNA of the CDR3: TGTGCCAGCAGCTTATTGATTCACAGGGAGGGAACCAACGTCCTGACTTTC.

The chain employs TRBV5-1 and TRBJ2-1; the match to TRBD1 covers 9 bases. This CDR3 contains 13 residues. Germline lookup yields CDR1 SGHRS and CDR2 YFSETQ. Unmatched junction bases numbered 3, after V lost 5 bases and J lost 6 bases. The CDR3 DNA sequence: TGCGCCAGCAGTTCGGACAGGGGCAATGAGCAGTTCTTC. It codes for CASSSDRGNEQFF.

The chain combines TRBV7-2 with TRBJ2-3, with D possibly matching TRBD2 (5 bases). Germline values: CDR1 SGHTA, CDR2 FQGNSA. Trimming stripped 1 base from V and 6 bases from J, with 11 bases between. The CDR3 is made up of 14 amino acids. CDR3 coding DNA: TGTGCCAGCAGCTTAGGAGGGCCGGGGGATACGCAGTATTTT. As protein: CASSLGGPGDTQYF.

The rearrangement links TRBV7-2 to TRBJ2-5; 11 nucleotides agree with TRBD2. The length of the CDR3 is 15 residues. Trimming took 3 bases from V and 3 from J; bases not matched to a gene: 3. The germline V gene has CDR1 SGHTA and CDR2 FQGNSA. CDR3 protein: CASSFSGGAKETQYF. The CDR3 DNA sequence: TGTGCCAGCAGCTTTAGCGGGGGGGCGAAAGAGACCCAGTACTTC.

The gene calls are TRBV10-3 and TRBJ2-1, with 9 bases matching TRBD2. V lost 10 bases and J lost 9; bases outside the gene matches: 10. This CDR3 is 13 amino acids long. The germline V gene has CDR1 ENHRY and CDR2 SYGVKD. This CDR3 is CASTGTSFSEQFF. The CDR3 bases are TGTGCCAGCACCGGGACTAGCTTTTCTGAGCAGTTCTTC.

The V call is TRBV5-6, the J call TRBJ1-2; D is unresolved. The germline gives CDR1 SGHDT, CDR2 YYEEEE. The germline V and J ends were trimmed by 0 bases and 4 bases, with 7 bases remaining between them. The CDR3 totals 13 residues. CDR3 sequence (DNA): TGTGCCAGCAGCTTGGACGGAGGCTATGGCTACACCTTC. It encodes CASSLDGGYGYTF. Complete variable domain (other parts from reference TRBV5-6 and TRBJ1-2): DAGVTQSPTHLIKTRGQQVTLRCSPKSGHDTVSWYQQALGQGPQFIFQYYEEEERQRGNFPDRFSGHQFPNYSSELNVNALLLGDSALYLCASSLDGGYGYTFGSGTRLTVV.

The CDR3 DNA is TGTGCCACCTCGTTGGGTAGCGGGGGCAGCACAGATACGCAGTATTTT. Translation gives CATSLGSGGSTDTQYF. The chain joins TRBV15 to TRBJ2-3, with 9 nucleotides matching TRBD2. Germline V gene sequence: CDR1 LNHNV, CDR2 YYDKDF (reference sequence). The CDR3 spans 16 residues. With 8 bases clipped from V and 0 bases from J, the junction kept 9 bases outside the gene matches.

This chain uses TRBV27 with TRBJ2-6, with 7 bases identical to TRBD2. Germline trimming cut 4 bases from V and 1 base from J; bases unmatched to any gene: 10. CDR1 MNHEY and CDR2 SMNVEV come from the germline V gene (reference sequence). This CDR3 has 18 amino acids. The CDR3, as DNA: TGTGCCAGCAGTTCGTCGTGGGAGGGGTTATCTGGGGCCAACGTCCTGACTTTC. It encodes CASSSSWEGLSGANVLTF. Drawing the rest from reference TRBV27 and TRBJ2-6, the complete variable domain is EAQVTQNPRYLITVTGKKLTVTCSQNMNHEYMSWYRQDPGLGLRQIYYSMNVEVTDKGDVPEGYKVSRKEKRNFPLILESPSPNQTSLYFCASSSSWEGLSGANVLTFGAGSRLTVL.

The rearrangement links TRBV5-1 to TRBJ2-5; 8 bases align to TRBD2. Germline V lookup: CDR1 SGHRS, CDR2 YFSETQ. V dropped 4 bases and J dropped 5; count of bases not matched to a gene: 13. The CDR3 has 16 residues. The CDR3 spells CASSLFSGALTETQYF. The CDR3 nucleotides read TGCGCCAGCAGCCTTTTTAGCGGGGCCCTGACGGAGACCCAGTACTTC.

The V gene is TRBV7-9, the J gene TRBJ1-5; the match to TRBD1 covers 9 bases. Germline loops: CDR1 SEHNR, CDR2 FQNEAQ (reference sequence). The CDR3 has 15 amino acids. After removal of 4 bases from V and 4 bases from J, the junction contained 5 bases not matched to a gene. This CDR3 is CASSYGTGLNQPQHF. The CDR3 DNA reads TGTGCCAGCAGCTATGGGACAGGGCTGAATCAGCCCCAGCATTTT. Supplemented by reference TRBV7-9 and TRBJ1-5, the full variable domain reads DTGVSQNPRHKITKRGQNVTFRCDPISEHNRLYWYRQTLGQGPEFLTYFQNEAQLEKSRLLSDRFSAERPKGSFSTLEIQRTEQGDSAMYLCASSYGTGLNQPQHFGDGTRLSIL.

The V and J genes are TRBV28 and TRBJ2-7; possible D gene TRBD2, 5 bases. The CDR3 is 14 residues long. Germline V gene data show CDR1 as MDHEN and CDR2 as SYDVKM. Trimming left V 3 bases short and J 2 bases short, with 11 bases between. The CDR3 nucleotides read TGTGCCAGCAGTTTGGGCGGGTCCCCCTACGAGCAGTACTTC. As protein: CASSLGGSPYEQYF.

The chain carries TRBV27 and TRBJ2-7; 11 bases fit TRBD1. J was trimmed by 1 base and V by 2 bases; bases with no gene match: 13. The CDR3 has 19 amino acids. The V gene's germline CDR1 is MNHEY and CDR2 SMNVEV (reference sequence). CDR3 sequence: CASSLRPPPGQGGSYEQYF. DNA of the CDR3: TGTGCCAGCAGTTTAAGGCCCCCTCCGGGACAGGGGGGTTCCTACGAGCAGTACTTC.